A single sample is the source of the 8 T cell receptor beta chains below, sequenced in a study of cytomegalovirus exposure and HLA in healthy donors. TCRdb's copy holds only in-frame clones and misses some; the assay was immunoSEQ multiplex PCR. The sample lists some 110,000 clones; approximately 88% were seen once. The sequenced sample consisted of PBMCs. These receptors were taken from a man aged 18 to 30 in good health and CMV-seronegative.

The chain employs TRBV7-6 and TRBJ1-1; D is unresolved. The CDR3 runs to 13 residues. Trimming removed 5 bases at V and 9 bases at J, with 16 bases between. The germline V gene encodes CDR1 SGHVS and CDR2 FNYEAQ. This chain's CDR3 is CASSPTRLSKAFF. CDR3 DNA: TGTGCCAGCAGCCCGACTAGGCTGAGTAAAGCTTTCTTT.

The chain is built from TRBV14 and TRBJ2-7; 10 bases map to TRBD2. V dropped 4 bases and J dropped 1; count of bases not matched to a gene: 4. The CDR3 has 15 residues. Per germline, CDR1 SGHDN and CDR2 FVKESK. The CDR3 is CASSPTTSGSYEQYF. The CDR3 DNA is TGTGCCAGCAGCCCAACGACTAGCGGGTCCTACGAGCAGTACTTC. Full variable domain (rest looked up from reference TRBV14 and TRBJ2-7): EAGVTQFPSHSVIEKGQTVTLRCDPISGHDNLYWYRRVMGKEIKFLLHFVKESKQDESGMPNNRFLAERTGGTYSTLKVQPAELEDSGVYFCASSPTTSGSYEQYFGPGTRLTVT.

The chain employs TRBV7-2 and TRBJ2-3; no clear D gene. The V end was cut by 1 base, the J end by 0 bases, with 8 bases between. Looked up from germline, CDR1 is SGHTA and CDR2 is FQGNSA. The CDR3 has 15 amino acids. CDR3 sequence reads: CASSLVGRSTDTQYF. The CDR3 DNA reads as TGTGCCAGCAGCTTAGTAGGCAGGAGCACAGATACGCAGTATTTT.

J is TRBJ2-7 and V is TRBV19, with 9 bases aligning to TRBD2. This CDR3 region has 17 residues. Germline V CDR1 and CDR2: LNHDA, SQIVND (reference sequence). V gave up 1 base and J gave up 3 bases; unmatched junction bases: 10. In DNA, the CDR3 is TGTGCCAGTAGTATAGTGTCGTCTAGCGGGATGGTCTACGAGCAGTACTTC. Translating it yields CASSIVSSSGMVYEQYF.

The V gene is TRBV14, the J gene TRBJ2-7; D uncertain. CDR1 is SGHDN and CDR2 is FVKESK in the germline V gene. This CDR3 contains 16 residues. Trimming took 1 base from V and 2 from J, leaving 15 bases between them. The CDR3 coding sequence is TGTGCCAGCAGCCAAGTAATGCAGGATGCCCCCTACGAGCAGTACTTC. This sequence encodes CASSQVMQDAPYEQYF.

This rearrangement joins TRBV2 to TRBJ2-1; D possibly corresponds to TRBD1 (6 bases). The CDR3 extends over 13 amino acids. The V gene lost 5 bases and the J gene lost 8 bases, with 13 bases spanning the gap. Germline CDR1 is SNHLY and CDR2 is FYNNEI. The CDR3 reads CASSSTRGDEQFF. The CDR3 bases are TGTGCCAGCAGTAGTACCAGGGGTGATGAGCAGTTCTTC.

The V call is TRBV4-3, the J call TRBJ1-2; D is ambiguous. The CDR3 totals 15 residues. V shed 0 bases and J shed 2 bases, with 10 bases lying between them. CDR1 and CDR2 from the germline V gene are LGHNA and YSLEER. CDR3 in DNA: TGCGCCAGCAGCCAAGACCCTAAACCCAACTATGGCTACACCTTC. This translates into CASSQDPKPNYGYTF.

The chain employs TRBV28 and TRBJ2-3; D is uncertain. CDR1 is MDHEN, CDR2 SYDVKM, per germline. The CDR3 has 12 residues. Trimming left V 4 bases short and J 5 bases short, with 7 bases between. CDR3 loop: CASSSGRDTQYF. DNA for the CDR3: TGTGCCAGCAGTTCTGGCCGAGATACGCAGTATTTT.